This TCR beta chain was identified during a study of T cells in Graves' hyperthyroidism and ophthalmopathy. Study-level points and caveats: Most thyroid-expanded clonotypes above 0.001 were also found in blood. Stable hyperthyroidism was told apart from ophthalmopathy by a model built on 13 V-J features.

As concerns this clonotype: Its target is not known.

Any patient presenting with uncontrolled infection, other autoimmune disease, pregnancy or lactation was left out. Diagnosis rested on symptoms, serum thyroxine and TRAb, thyroid ultrasound, and orbital computed tomography. TCR beta CDR3 regions were amplified from RNA transcripts. HTBI primers drove first-round RT-PCR of the TCR CDR3. Using its own MiXCR run on the multiplex PCR reads, TCRdb lists one record per CDR3 protein. The sample records approximately 510,000 distinct CDR3 sequences, approximately 48% being singletons. The CDR3 is 12 amino acids. V shed 8 bases, J shed 5 bases, and the junction held 6 bases outside the gene matches. The germline V gene has CDR1 SQVTM and CDR2 ANQGSEA.

The specimen sequenced was peripheral blood or thyroid tissue (not recorded which). V is TRBV29-1 and J is TRBJ2-7, with 10 positions matching TRBD2. The receptor's source is an adult woman with Graves' disease, either hyperthyroidism or ophthalmopathy (not recorded which). DNA of the CDR3: TGCAGCCTTAGCGGGAGGTTCCACGAGCAGTACTTC. Its protein is CSLSGRFHEQYF.